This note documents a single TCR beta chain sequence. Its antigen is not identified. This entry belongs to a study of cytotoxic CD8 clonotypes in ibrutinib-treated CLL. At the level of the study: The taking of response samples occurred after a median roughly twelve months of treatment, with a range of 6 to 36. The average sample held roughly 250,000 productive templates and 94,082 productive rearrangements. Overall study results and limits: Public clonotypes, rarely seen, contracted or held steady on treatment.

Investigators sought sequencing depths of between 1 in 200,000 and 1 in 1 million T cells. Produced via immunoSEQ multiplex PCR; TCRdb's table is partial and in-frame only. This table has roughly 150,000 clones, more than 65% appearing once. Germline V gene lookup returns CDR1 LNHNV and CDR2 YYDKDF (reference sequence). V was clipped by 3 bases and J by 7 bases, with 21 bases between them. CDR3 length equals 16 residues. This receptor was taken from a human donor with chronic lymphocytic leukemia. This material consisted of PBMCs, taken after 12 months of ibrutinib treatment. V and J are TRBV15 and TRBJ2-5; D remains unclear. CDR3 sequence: CATSSMELGSRGTQYF. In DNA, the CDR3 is TGTGCCACCAGCAGTATGGAGTTAGGAAGTCGCGGGACCCAGTACTTC.